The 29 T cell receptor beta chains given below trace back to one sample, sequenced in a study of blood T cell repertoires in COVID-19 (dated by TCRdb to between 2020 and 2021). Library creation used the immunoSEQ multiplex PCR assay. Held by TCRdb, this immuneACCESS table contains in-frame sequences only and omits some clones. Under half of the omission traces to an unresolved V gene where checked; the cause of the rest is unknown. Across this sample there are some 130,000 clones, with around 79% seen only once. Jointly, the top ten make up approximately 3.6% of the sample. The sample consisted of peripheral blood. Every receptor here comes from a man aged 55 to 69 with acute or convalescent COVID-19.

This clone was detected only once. CDR3 DNA sequence: TGTGCCAGCTCGCAGGAACTCCCCCCAACGACTGAAGCTTTCTTT. It is translated as CASSQELPPTTEAFF. The chain couples TRBV18 to TRBJ1-1; no reliable D call. The length of the CDR3 is 15 residues. The V gene's germline CDR1 is KGHSH and CDR2 LQKENI. The germline V and J ends were trimmed by 6 bases and 5 bases, with 19 bases remaining between them.

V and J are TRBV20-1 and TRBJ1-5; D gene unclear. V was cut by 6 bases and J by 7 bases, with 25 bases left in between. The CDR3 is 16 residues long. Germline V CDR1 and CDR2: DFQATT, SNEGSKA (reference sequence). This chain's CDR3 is CSASSQLGRAFQPQHF. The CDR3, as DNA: TGCAGTGCCAGTTCCCAACTAGGTAGGGCATTCCAGCCCCAGCATTTT.

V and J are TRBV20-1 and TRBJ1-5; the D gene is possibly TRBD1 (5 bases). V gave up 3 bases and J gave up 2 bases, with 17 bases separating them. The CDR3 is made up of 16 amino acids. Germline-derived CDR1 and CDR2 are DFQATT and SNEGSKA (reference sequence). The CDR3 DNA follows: TGCAGTGCTAGTTTGGGGAGGGCGGGGGGCAATCAGCCCCAGCATTTT. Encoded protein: CSASLGRAGGNQPQHF.

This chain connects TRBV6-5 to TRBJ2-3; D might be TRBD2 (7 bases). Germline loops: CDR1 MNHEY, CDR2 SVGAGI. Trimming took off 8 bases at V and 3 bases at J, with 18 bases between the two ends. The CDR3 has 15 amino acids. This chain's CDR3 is CASPKGGALTDTQYF. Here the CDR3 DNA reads TGTGCCAGCCCGAAGGGGGGGGCGTTGACAGATACGCAGTATTTT.

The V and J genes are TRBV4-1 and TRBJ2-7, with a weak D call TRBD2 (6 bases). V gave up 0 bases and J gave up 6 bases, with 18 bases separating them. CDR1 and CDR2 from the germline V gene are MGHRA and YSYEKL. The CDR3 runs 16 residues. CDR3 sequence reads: CASSQDPGVGRREQYF. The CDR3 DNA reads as TGCGCCAGCAGCCAAGATCCGGGGGTTGGAAGGCGCGAGCAGTACTTC.

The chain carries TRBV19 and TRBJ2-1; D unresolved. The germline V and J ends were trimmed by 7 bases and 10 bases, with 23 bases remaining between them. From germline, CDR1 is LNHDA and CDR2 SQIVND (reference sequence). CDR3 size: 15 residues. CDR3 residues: CASTVRVARLEEQFF. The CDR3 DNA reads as TGTGCCAGTACCGTCAGAGTGGCCCGACTCGAGGAGCAGTTCTTC.

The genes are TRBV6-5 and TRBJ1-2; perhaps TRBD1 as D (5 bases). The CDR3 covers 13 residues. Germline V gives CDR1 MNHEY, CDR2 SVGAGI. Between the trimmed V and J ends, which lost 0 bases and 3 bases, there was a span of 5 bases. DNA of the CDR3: TGTGCCAGCAGTTACTCGACAGACTATGGCTACACCTTC. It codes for CASSYSTDYGYTF.

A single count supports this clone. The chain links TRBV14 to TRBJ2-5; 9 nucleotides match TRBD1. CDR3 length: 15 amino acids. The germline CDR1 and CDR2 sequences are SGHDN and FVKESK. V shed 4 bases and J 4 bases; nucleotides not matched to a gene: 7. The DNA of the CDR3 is TGTGCCAGCAGCCCCTTAGCGGACAGGGGAGAGACCCAGTACTTC. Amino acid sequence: CASSPLADRGETQYF. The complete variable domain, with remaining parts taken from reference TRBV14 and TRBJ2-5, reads EAGVTQFPSHSVIEKGQTVTLRCDPISGHDNLYWYRRVMGKEIKFLLHFVKESKQDESGMPNNRFLAERTGGTYSTLKVQPAELEDSGVYFCASSPLADRGETQYFGPGTRLLVL.

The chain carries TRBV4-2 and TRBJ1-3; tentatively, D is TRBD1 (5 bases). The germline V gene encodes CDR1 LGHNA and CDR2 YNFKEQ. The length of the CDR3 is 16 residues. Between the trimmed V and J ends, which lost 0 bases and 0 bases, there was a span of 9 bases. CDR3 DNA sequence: TGTGCCAGCAGCCAAGAGGACATGGGCTCTGGAAACACCATATATTTT. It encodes CASSQEDMGSGNTIYF.

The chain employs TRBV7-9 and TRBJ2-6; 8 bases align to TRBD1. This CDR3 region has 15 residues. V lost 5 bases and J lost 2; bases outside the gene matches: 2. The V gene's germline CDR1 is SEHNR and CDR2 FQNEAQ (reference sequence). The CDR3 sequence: CASSRGQAGANVLTF. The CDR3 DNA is TGTGCCAGCAGCAGGGGACAGGCTGGGGCCAACGTCCTGACTTTC.

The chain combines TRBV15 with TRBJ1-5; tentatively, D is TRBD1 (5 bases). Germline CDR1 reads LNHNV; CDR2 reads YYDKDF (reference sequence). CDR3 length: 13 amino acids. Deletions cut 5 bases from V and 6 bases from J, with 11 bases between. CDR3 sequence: CATSGGEVQPQHF. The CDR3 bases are TGTGCCACCAGCGGGGGGGAGGTTCAGCCCCAGCATTTT.

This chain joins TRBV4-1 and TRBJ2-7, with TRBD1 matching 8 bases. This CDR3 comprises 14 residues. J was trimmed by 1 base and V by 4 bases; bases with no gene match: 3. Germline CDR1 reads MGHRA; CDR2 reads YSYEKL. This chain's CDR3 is CASSPRDRSYEQYF. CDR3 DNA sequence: TGCGCCAGCAGCCCCCGGGACAGGTCCTACGAGCAGTACTTC.

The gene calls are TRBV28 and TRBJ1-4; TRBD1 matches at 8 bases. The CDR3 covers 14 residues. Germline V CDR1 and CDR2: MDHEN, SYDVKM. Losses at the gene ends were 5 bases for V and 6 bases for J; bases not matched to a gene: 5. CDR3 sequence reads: CASSPGQGHEKLFF. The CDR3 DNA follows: TGTGCCAGCAGTCCCGGACAGGGACATGAAAAACTGTTTTTT.

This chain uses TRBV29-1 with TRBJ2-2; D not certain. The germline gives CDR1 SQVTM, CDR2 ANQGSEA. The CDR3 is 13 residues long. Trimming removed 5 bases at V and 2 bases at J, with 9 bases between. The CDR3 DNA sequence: TGCAGCGTTCGATTCAGTAACACCGGGGAGCTGTTTTTT. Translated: CSVRFSNTGELFF.

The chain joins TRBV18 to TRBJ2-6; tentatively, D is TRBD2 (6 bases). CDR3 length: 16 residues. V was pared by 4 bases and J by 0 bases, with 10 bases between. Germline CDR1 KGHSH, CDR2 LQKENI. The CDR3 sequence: CASSHRGNSGANVLTF. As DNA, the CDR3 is TGTGCCAGCTCACACCGGGGGAACTCTGGGGCCAACGTCCTGACTTTC.

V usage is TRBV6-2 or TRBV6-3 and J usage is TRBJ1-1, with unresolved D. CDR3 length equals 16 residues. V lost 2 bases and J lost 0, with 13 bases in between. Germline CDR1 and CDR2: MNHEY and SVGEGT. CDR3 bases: TGTGCCAGCAGTTACAACCCGGGCGGGGTGAACACTGAAGCTTTCTTT. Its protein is CASSYNPGGVNTEAFF.

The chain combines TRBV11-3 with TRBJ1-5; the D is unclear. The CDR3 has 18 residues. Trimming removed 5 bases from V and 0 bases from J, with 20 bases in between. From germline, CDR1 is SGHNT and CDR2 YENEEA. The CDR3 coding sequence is TGTGCCAGCAGCAAACCAACCCAACCCCTATATAGCAATCAGCCCCAGCATTTT. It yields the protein CASSKPTQPLYSNQPQHF.

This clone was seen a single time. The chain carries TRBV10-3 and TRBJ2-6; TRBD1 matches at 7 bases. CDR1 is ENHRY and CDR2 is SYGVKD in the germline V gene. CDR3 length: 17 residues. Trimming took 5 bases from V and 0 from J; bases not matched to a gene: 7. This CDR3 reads CAISRTGDLSGANVLTF. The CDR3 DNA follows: TGTGCCATCAGTAGGACAGGCGACCTCTCTGGGGCCAACGTCCTGACTTTC.

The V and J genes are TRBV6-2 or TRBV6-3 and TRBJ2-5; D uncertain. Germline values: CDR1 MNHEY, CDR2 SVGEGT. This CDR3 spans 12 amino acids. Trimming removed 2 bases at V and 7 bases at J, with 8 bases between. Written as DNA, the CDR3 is TGTGCCAGCAGTTACGGTCCAGGGACCCAGTACTTC. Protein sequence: CASSYGPGTQYF.

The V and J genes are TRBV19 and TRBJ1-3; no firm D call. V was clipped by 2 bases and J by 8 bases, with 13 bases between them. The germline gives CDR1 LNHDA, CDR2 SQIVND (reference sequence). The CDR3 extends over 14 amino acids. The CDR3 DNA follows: TGTGCCAGTAGTATACCCGGTATAGCCGACACCATATATTTT. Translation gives CASSIPGIADTIYF.

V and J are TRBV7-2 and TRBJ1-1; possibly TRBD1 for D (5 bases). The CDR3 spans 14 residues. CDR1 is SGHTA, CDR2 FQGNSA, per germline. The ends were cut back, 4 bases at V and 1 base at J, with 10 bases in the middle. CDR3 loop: CASSSGHTNTEAFF. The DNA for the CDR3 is TGTGCCAGCAGCTCCGGACATACGAACACTGAAGCTTTCTTT.

This chain's CDR3 is CASSLFAGASYEQYF. The CDR3 coding sequence is TGTGCCAGCAGCTTATTCGCAGGCGCCTCCTACGAGCAGTACTTC. The V call is TRBV13, the J call TRBJ2-7; D is ambiguous. Between the trimmed V and J ends, which lost 2 bases and 0 bases, there was a span of 11 bases. Per the germline V gene, CDR1 is PRHDT and CDR2 is FYEKMQ (reference sequence). The CDR3 is made up of 15 amino acids.

CDR3 region: CASSIPPTTGFTGETQYF. CDR3 nucleotides: TGTGCCAGTAGTATACCCCCAACGACAGGGTTTACTGGGGAGACCCAGTACTTC. The chain employs TRBV19 and TRBJ2-5, with 7 nucleotides matching TRBD1. The CDR3 is 18 residues long. V lost 2 bases to trimming and J lost 5 bases; unmatched junction nucleotides: 17. Germline-derived CDR1 and CDR2 are LNHDA and SQIVND (reference sequence).

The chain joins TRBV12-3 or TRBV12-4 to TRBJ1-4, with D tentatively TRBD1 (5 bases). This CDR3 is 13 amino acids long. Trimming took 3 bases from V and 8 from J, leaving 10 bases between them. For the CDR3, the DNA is TGTGCCAGCAGTTTGGGCTACAGGGAAAAACTGTTTTTT. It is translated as CASSLGYREKLFF.

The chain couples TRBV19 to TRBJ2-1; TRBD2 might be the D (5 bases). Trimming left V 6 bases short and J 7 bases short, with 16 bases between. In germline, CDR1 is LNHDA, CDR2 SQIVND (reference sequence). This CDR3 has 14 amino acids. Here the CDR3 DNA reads TGTGCCAGTAGAGGAGTAGGAACGGGGAATGAGCAGTTCTTC. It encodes CASRGVGTGNEQFF.

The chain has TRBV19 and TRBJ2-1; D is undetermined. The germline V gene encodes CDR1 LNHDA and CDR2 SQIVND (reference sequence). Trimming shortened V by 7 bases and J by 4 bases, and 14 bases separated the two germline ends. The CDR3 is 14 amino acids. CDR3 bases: TGTGCCAGTACCTATGACTCCGTATACAATGAGCAGTTCTTC. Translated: CASTYDSVYNEQFF.

The CDR3, as DNA: TGTGCCAGCAGCCAAGCGGAGGGAGCCTACGAGCAGTACTTC. Translation: CASSQAEGAYEQYF. The chain combines TRBV3-1 (or the pseudogene TRBV3-2) with TRBJ2-7, with D perhaps matching TRBD2 (6 bases). The CDR3 spans 14 residues. Germline loops: CDR1 LGHDT, CDR2 YNNKEL (reference sequence). V gave up 1 base and J gave up 2 bases, with 9 bases separating them.

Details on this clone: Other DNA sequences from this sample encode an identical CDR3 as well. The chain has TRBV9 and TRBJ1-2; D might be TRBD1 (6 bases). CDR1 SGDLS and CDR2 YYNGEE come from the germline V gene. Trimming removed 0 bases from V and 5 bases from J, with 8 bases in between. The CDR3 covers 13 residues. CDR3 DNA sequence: TGTGCCAGCAGCGTAGGGCAGGGGTATGGCTACACCTTC. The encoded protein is CASSVGQGYGYTF. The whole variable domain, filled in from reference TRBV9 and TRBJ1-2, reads DSGVTQTPKHLITATGQRVTLRCSPRSGDLSVYWYQQSLDQGLQFLIQYYNGEERAKGNILERFSAQQFPDLHSELNLSSLELGDSALYFCASSVGQGYGYTFGSGTRLTVV.

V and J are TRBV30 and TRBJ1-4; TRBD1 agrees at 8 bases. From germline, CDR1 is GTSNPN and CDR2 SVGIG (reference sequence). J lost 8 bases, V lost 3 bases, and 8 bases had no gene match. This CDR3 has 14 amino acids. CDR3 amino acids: CAWRETGADEKLFF. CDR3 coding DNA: TGTGCCTGGAGGGAGACAGGGGCTGACGAAAAACTGTTTTTT.